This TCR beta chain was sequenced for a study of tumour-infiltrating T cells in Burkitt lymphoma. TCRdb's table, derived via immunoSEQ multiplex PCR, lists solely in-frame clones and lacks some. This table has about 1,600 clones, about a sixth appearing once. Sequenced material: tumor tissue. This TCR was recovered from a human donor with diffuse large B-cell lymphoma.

CDR3 residues: CASSIRALNTEAFF. In DNA, the CDR3 is TGTGCCAGCAGCATCAGGGCTTTGAACACTGAAGCTTTCTTT. The rearrangement joins TRBV7-9 to TRBJ1-1; possible D gene TRBD1, 5 bases. Per germline, CDR1 SEHNR and CDR2 FQNEAQ (reference sequence). V was cut by 5 bases and J by 0 bases, with 10 bases left in between. This CDR3 has 14 amino acids.